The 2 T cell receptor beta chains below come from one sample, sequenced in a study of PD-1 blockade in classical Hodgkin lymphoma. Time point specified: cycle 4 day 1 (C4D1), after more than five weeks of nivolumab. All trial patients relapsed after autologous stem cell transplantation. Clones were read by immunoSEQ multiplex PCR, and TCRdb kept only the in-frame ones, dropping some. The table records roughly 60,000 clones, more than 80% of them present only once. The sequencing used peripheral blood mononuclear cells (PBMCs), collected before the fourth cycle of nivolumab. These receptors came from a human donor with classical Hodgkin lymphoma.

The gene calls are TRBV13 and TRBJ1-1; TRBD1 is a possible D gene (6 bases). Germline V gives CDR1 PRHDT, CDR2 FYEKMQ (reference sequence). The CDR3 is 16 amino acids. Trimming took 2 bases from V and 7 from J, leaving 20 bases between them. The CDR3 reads CASSLMGGQRNDEAFF. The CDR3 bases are TGTGCCAGCAGCTTAATGGGAGGACAGCGCAATGATGAAGCTTTCTTT.

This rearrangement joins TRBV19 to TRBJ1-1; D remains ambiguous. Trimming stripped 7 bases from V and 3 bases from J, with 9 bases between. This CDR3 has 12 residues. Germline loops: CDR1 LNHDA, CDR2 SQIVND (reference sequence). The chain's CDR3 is CASKEGYTEAFF. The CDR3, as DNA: TGTGCCAGTAAAGAGGGCTACACTGAAGCTTTCTTT.